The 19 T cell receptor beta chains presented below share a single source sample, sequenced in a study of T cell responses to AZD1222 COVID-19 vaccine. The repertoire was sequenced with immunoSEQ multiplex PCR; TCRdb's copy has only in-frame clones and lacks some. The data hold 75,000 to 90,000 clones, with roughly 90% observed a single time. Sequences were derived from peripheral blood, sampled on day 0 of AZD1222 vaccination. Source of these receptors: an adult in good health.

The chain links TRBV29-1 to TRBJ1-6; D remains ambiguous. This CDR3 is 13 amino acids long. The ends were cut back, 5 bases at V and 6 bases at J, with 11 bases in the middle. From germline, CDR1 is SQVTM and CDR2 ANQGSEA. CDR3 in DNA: TGCAGCGTTTCTCTCGGAAGTAATTCACCCCTCCACTTT. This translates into CSVSLGSNSPLHF.

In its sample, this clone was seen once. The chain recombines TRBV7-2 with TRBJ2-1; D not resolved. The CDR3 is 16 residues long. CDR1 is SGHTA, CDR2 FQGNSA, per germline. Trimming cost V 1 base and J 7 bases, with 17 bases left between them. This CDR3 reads CASSLGLSLPSNEQFF. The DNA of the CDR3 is TGTGCCAGCAGCTTAGGGCTATCCTTACCATCGAATGAGCAGTTCTTC.

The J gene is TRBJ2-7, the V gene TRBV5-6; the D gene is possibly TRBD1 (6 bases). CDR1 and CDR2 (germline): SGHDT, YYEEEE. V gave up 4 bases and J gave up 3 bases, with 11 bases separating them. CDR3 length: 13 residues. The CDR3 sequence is CASSGGHFYEQYF. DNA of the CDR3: TGTGCCAGCAGCGGGGGACACTTCTACGAGCAGTACTTC.

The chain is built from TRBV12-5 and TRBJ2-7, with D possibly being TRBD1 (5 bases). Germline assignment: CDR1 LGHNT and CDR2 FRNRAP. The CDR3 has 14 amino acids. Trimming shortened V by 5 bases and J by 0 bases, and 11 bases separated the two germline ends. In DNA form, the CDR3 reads TGTGCTAGTGGTCCATTCAGGGACTCCTACGAGCAGTACTTC. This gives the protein CASGPFRDSYEQYF.

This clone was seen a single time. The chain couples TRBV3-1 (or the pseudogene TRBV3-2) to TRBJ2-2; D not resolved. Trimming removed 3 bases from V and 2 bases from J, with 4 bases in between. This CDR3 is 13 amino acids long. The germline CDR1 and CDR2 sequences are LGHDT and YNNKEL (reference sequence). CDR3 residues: CASSQVNTGELFF. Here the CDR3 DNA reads TGTGCCAGCAGCCAGGTCAACACCGGGGAGCTGTTTTTT.

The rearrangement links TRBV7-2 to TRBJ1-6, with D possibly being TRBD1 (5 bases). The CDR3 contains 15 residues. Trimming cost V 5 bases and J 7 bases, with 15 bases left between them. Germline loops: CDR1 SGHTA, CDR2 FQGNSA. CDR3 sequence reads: CASSPWADTNSPLHF. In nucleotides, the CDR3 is TGTGCCAGCAGCCCGTGGGCGGACACCAATTCACCCCTCCACTTT. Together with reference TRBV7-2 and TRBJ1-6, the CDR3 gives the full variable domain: GAGVSQSPSNKVTEKGKDVELRCDPISGHTALYWYRQSLGQGLEFLIYFQGNSAPDKSGLPSDRFSAERTGGSVSTLTIQRTQQEDSAVYLCASSPWADTNSPLHFGNGTRLTVT.

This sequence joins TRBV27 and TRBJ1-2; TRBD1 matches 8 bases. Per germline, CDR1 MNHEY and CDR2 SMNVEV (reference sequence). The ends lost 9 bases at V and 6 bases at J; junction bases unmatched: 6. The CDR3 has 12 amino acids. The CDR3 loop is CARTTGDDGYTF. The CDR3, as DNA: TGTGCCAGGACGACAGGGGACGATGGCTACACCTTC.

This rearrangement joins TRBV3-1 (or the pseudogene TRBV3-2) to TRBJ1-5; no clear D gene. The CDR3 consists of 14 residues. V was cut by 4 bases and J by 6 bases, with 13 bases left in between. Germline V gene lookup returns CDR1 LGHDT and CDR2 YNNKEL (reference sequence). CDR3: CASSPQIDSQPQHF. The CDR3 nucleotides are TGTGCCAGCAGCCCGCAAATAGATAGTCAGCCCCAGCATTTT.

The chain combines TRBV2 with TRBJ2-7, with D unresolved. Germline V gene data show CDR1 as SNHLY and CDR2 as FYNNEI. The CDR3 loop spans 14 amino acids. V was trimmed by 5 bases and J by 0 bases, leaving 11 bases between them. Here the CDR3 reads CASSLSGSSYEQYF. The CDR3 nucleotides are TGTGCCAGCAGTCTAAGTGGTAGCTCCTACGAGCAGTACTTC.

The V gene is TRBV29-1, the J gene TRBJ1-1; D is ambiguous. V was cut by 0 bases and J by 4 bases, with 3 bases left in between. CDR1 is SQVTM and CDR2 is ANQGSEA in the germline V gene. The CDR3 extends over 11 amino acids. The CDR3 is CSVEDGTEAFF. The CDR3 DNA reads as TGCAGCGTTGAAGACGGCACTGAAGCTTTCTTT.

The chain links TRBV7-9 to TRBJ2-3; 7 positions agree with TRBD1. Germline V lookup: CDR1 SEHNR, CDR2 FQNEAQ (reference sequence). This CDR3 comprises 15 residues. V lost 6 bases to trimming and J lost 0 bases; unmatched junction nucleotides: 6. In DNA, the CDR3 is TGTGCCAGCAGTCTACAGGGGTCTAGCACAGATACGCAGTATTTT. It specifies CASSLQGSSTDTQYF.

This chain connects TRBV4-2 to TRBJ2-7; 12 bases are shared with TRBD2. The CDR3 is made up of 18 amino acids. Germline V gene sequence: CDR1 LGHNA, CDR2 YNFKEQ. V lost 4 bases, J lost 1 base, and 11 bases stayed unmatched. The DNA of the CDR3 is TGTGCCAGCAGCCGGGAGGATAATCTAGCGGGGGGGTCCTACGAGCAGTACTTC. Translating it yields CASSREDNLAGGSYEQYF.

CDR3 residues: CASSIVGTANAEQYF. For the CDR3, the DNA is TGTGCCAGTAGTATAGTTGGGACAGCGAATGCCGAGCAGTACTTC. The chain joins TRBV19 to TRBJ2-7, with 7 bases lining up with TRBD1. Looked up from germline, CDR1 is LNHDA and CDR2 is SQIVND (reference sequence). The CDR3 has 15 residues. J was trimmed by 6 bases and V by 1 base; bases with no gene match: 9.

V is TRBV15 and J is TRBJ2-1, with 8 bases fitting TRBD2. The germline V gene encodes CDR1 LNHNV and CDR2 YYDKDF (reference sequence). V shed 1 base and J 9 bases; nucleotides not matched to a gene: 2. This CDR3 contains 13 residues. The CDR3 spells CATSRAGGREQFF. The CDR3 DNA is TGTGCCACCAGCAGAGCGGGAGGGCGTGAGCAGTTCTTC.

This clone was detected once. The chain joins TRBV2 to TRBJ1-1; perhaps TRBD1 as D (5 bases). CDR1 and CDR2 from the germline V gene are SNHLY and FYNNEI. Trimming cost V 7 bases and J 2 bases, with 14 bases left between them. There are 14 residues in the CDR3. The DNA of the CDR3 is TGTGCCAGCAAGTACGAAGGGACCAACACTGAAGCTTTCTTT. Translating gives CASKYEGTNTEAFF.

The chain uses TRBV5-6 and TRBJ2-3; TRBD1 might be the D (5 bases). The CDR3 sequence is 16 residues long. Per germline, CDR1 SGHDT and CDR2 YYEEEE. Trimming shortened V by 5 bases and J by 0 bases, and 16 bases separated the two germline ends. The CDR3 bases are TGTGCCAGCAGAAGTCTAGGGGATGGGAGCACAGATACGCAGTATTTT. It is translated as CASRSLGDGSTDTQYF.

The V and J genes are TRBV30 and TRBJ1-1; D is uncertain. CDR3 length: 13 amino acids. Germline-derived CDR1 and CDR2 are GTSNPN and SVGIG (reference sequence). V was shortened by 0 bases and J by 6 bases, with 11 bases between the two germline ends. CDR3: CAWSVSGGSEAFF. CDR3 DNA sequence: TGTGCCTGGAGTGTAAGTGGAGGGTCTGAAGCTTTCTTT.

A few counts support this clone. CDR3 DNA: TGTGCCAGTAGTTTAACAGGGGGCCTCTATAGTGGGGCCCTCCACTTT. Translating it yields CASSLTGGLYSGALHF. The chain has TRBV19 and TRBJ1-6; the match to TRBD1 covers 9 bases. Germline loops: CDR1 LNHDA, CDR2 SQIVND (reference sequence). Trimming took 5 bases from V and 14 from J; bases not matched to a gene: 16. The CDR3 spans 16 residues.

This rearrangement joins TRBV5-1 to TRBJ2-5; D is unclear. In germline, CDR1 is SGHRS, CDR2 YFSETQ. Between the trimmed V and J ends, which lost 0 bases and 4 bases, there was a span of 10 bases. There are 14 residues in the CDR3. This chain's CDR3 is CASSLEGNPETQYF. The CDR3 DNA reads TGCGCCAGCAGCTTGGAAGGGAACCCAGAGACCCAGTACTTC.